This TCR beta chain was identified in a study of blood T cell repertoires in COVID-19. Study overall: Specimens from acute and convalescent COVID-19 originated in the United States, Italy and Spain.

In the original workflow: Amplifying reference gene primers gave estimates of nucleated cell counts. Here immunoSEQ multiplex PCR was the method, and the copy in TCRdb shows in-frame clones only, minus some. The DNA gave D and trimming, while V, J and clone size come from that table. The sample shows roughly 200,000 clones, 78% of them seen only once. This clone came up many times. The ends were cut back, 6 bases at V and 2 bases at J, with 10 bases in the middle. The CDR3 totals 13 residues. Germline CDR1 SNHLY, CDR2 FYNNEI. The chain is built from TRBV2 and TRBJ1-2; D remains ambiguous. The sequence was obtained from an elderly woman with active or convalescent COVID-19. The specimen was peripheral blood. This CDR3 reads CASSIRSNYGYTF. The DNA for the CDR3 is TGTGCCAGCAGCATCAGGTCCAACTATGGCTACACCTTC.